The entry that follows covers one T cell receptor beta chain sequence. There are 16 residues in the CDR3. CDR1 SNHLY and CDR2 FYNNEI come from the germline V gene. Trimming removed 2 bases from V and 0 bases from J, with 13 bases in between. This specimen comes from a study of T-cell reconstitution after alpha-beta-depleted transplantation in children. Researchers prepared the TCRbeta library using unique molecular identifiers, the study reports. MiXCR, applied by TCRdb to the PCR reads, yields one record per CDR3 protein. The sample yields over 200,000 distinct CDR3 sequences, approximately 9.5% seen once.

This clonotype originated in a human donor who donated a stem cell graft to a child with acute lymphoblastic leukemia. Sample: PBMCs from the stem cell graft donor, taken from the stem cell graft. The rearrangement joins TRBV2 to TRBJ1-2, with D hard to call. CDR3 region: CASSEHVRRANYGYTF. CDR3 sequence (DNA): TGTGCCAGCAGTGAACATGTCCGTAGGGCTAACTATGGCTACACCTTC. Full variable domain (missing parts from reference TRBV2 and TRBJ1-2): EPEVTQTPSHQVTQMGQEVILRCVPISNHLYFYWYRQILGQKVEFLVSFYNNEISEKSEIFDDQFSVERPDGSNFTLKIRSTKLEDSAMYFCASSEHVRRANYGYTFGSGTRLTVV.